The 3 T cell receptor beta chains listed next were all sequenced from one sample in a study of TIL therapy for anti-PD-1-resistant metastatic lung cancer. Time point meaning: pre-treatment sample, taken before nivolumab and TIL therapy. The immunoSEQ assay was v3. TCRdb keeps only in-frame clones here, not all; method: immunoSEQ multiplex PCR. The table has approximately 45,000 clones, approximately 79% seen once. The sample in question was blood, obtained at baseline. Receptor source: a man aged 65 to 79 with non-small cell lung cancer.

The J gene is TRBJ2-1, the V gene TRBV4-3; D might be TRBD1 or TRBD2, each matching 6 bases. The V gene's germline CDR1 is LGHNA and CDR2 YSLEER. V lost 0 bases to trimming and J lost 7 bases, with 16 bases between them. The CDR3 has 16 amino acids. The CDR3 DNA reads as TGCGCCAGCAGCCAAGATAGTGGGCAGGGGAGGAATGAGCAGTTCTTC. This codes for CASSQDSGQGRNEQFF.

The genes are TRBV15 and TRBJ2-7; no reliable D call. The germline V gene has CDR1 LNHNV and CDR2 YYDKDF (reference sequence). This CDR3 has 13 residues. Trimming took off 0 bases at V and 10 bases at J, with 13 bases between the two ends. CDR3 sequence: CATSRDLLELQYF. The CDR3 DNA follows: TGTGCCACCAGCAGAGATCTCCTAGAGCTTCAGTACTTC. The variable domain in full, with the rest retrieved from reference TRBV15 and TRBJ2-7, is DAMVIQNPRYQVTQFGKPVTLSCSQTLNHNVMYWYQQKSSQAPKLLFHYYDKDFNNEADTPDNFQSRRPNTSFCFLDIRSPGLGDTAMYLCATSRDLLELQYFGPGTRLTVT.

V usage is TRBV11-2 and J usage is TRBJ2-7; TRBD2 is a possible D gene (6 bases). CDR3 length: 15 amino acids. The germline V gene encodes CDR1 SGHAT and CDR2 FQNNGV. The V end was cut by 1 base, the J end by 0 bases, with 10 bases between. The CDR3 protein is CASSLGAGTSYEQYF. The CDR3 DNA sequence: TGTGCCAGCAGCTTAGGCGCGGGAACCTCCTACGAGCAGTACTTC.